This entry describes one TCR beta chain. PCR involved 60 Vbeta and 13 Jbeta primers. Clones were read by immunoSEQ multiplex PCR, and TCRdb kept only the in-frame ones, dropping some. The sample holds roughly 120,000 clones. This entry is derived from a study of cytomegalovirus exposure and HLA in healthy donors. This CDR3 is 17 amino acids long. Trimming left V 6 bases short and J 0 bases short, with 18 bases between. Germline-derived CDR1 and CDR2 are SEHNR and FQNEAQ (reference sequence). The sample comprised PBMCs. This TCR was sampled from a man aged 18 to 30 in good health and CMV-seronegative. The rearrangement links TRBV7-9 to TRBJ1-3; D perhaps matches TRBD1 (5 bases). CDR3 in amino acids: CASRSARTHVSGNTIYF. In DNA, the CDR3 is TGTGCCAGCAGGTCAGCAAGGACACACGTCTCTGGAAACACCATATATTTT.